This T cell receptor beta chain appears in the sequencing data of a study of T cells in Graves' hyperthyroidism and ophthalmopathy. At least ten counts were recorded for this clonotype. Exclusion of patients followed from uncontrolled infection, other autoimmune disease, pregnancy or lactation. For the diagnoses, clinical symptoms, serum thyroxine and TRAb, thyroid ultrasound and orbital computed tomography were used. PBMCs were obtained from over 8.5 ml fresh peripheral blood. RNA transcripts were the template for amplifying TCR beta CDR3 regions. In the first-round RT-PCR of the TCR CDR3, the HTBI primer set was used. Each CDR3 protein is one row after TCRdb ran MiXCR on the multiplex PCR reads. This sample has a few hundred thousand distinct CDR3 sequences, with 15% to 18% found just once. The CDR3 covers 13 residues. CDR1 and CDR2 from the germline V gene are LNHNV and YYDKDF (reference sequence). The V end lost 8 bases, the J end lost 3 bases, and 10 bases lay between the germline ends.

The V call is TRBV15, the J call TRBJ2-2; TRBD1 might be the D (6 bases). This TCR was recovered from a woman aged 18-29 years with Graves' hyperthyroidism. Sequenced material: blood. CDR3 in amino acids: CATGGMDTGELFF. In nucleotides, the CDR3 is TGTGCCACCGGGGGCATGGACACCGGGGAGCTGTTTTTT.